A selection of T cell receptor beta chains follows, all from one sample in a study of blood T cell repertoires in COVID-19. Profiled with immunoSEQ multiplex PCR; TCRdb holds only in-frame clones, not every one. In the table there are 60,000 or so clones, about 81% of which are singletons. What was sequenced was peripheral blood. These receptors were collected from an elderly man with acute or convalescent COVID-19. Both conserved end residues are trimmed from each CDR3. A D gene is named only where the DNA matches it firmly.

v_gene: TRBV6-5
d_gene: .
j_gene: TRBJ1-2
CDR3aa: ASVASWGYT

v_gene: TRBV6-5
d_gene: .
j_gene: TRBJ1-1
CDR3aa: ASSYGGRLGTEAF

v_gene: TRBV5-5
d_gene: .
j_gene: TRBJ1-1
CDR3aa: ASSLDRGAF

v_gene: TRBV6-5
d_gene: TRBD2
j_gene: TRBJ2-1
CDR3aa: ASRPGLARSNEQF

v_gene: TRBV7-6
d_gene: .
j_gene: TRBJ2-1
CDR3aa: ASSLVFVDTTYNEQF

v_gene: TRBV5-1
d_gene: .
j_gene: TRBJ1-3
CDR3aa: ASSGETRSSGNTIY

v_gene: TRBV6-5
d_gene: .
j_gene: TRBJ1-6
CDR3aa: ASGYREGTLH

v_gene: TRBV7-6
d_gene: .
j_gene: TRBJ2-1
CDR3aa: ASSLGTAWAYNEQF

v_gene: TRBV7-9
d_gene: .
j_gene: TRBJ2-5
CDR3aa: ASSLGGGTQY

v_gene: TRBV30
d_gene: .
j_gene: TRBJ2-6
CDR3aa: ACEGAGANVLT

v_gene: TRBV19
d_gene: .
j_gene: TRBJ1-1
CDR3aa: ASSILPPNTEAF

v_gene: TRBV30
d_gene: .
j_gene: TRBJ1-1
CDR3aa: AWSRRLTEAF

v_gene: TRBV30
d_gene: .
j_gene: TRBJ2-5
CDR3aa: ALVQGGETQY

v_gene: TRBV25-1
d_gene: .
j_gene: TRBJ2-3
CDR3aa: ASSKQDVGTDTQY

v_gene: TRBV2
d_gene: .
j_gene: TRBJ2-7
CDR3aa: ASRSTGYEQY

v_gene: TRBV18
d_gene: .
j_gene: TRBJ1-2
CDR3aa: ASSPRPLKEDYGYT

v_gene: TRBV19
d_gene: .
j_gene: TRBJ1-1
CDR3aa: ATNNRADTEAF

v_gene: TRBV19
d_gene: .
j_gene: TRBJ1-1
CDR3aa: ASSMRASEAF

v_gene: TRBV21-1
d_gene: .
j_gene: TRBJ2-5
CDR3aa: ASRTALATFSETQY

v_gene: TRBV10-3
d_gene: .
j_gene: TRBJ2-1
CDR3aa: ACRGEEGNEQF

v_gene: TRBV23-1
d_gene: .
j_gene: TRBJ1-1
CDR3aa: ASSQSRGNTEAF

v_gene: TRBV4-1
d_gene: .
j_gene: TRBJ1-2
CDR3aa: ASSQGGLTPYGYT

v_gene: TRBV9
d_gene: TRBD1
j_gene: TRBJ1-6
CDR3aa: ASSATDRANSPLH

v_gene: TRBV9
d_gene: TRBD1
j_gene: TRBJ2-1
CDR3aa: ASSVGPTGPNEQF

v_gene: TRBV5-5
d_gene: .
j_gene: TRBJ2-4
CDR3aa: ASSIRPASHENIQY

v_gene: TRBV7-9
d_gene: TRBD1
j_gene: TRBJ2-2
CDR3aa: ASSHTGGSITGELF

v_gene: TRBV7-3
d_gene: .
j_gene: TRBJ2-3
CDR3aa: ASSLLGTSTDTQY

v_gene: TRBV2
d_gene: .
j_gene: TRBJ1-6
CDR3aa: ASARSASSPLH

v_gene: TRBV5-1
d_gene: .
j_gene: TRBJ2-2
CDR3aa: ASSLVGRMNTGELF

v_gene: TRBV5-1
d_gene: .
j_gene: TRBJ2-5
CDR3aa: ASSMTGGLEETQY

v_gene: TRBV10-3
d_gene: .
j_gene: TRBJ2-3
CDR3aa: AISESVGGSTDTQY

v_gene: TRBV14
d_gene: TRBD1
j_gene: TRBJ2-1
CDR3aa: ASSPYALTTGAFYNEQF

v_gene: TRBV9
d_gene: TRBD1
j_gene: TRBJ1-1
CDR3aa: ASSGEEDRLNTEAF

v_gene: TRBV19
d_gene: .
j_gene: TRBJ1-6
CDR3aa: ASSILNSPLH

v_gene: TRBV20-1
d_gene: .
j_gene: TRBJ2-3
CDR3aa: SARQGDTQY

v_gene: TRBV10-3
d_gene: .
j_gene: TRBJ2-7
CDR3aa: AISVGGAYYEQY

v_gene: TRBV5-6
d_gene: .
j_gene: TRBJ2-5
CDR3aa: ASSRTAQETQY

v_gene: TRBV6-5
d_gene: TRBD1
j_gene: TRBJ2-7
CDR3aa: ASRRTGDFYEQY

v_gene: TRBV7-2
d_gene: .
j_gene: TRBJ1-6
CDR3aa: ASSLGRHGAGSPLH

v_gene: TRBV5-1
d_gene: TRBD2
j_gene: TRBJ2-1
CDR3aa: ASSWRRTSGGSSYNEQF

v_gene: TRBV19
d_gene: TRBD1
j_gene: TRBJ1-4
CDR3aa: ASRNRGNEKLF

v_gene: TRBV2
d_gene: .
j_gene: TRBJ2-1
CDR3aa: ASRERGSSYNEQF